What follows are 9 T cell receptor beta chains derived from one specimen sequenced in a study of shared clonotypes between healthy human individuals. Measured with immunoSEQ multiplex PCR; TCRdb has only the in-frame clones, and not every one. The table includes over a million clones, roughly 96% detected once. The sample was naive CD4+ T cells sorted from blood. Subset of the sample: CD45RA+ positively selected. The origin of the receptors is a man younger than 40 in good health.

This chain joins TRBV2 and TRBJ2-3; maybe TRBD2 (5 bases). The germline V and J ends were trimmed by 6 bases and 4 bases, with 20 bases remaining between them. Germline values: CDR1 SNHLY, CDR2 FYNNEI. The CDR3 totals 16 residues. Here the CDR3 DNA reads TGTGCCAGCAGGCTCGGGATTACGATTTGGGCAGATACGCAGTATTTT. Amino acids: CASRLGITIWADTQYF.

The chain is built from TRBV6-1 and TRBJ2-5; D remains unclear. V was trimmed by 0 bases and J by 4 bases, leaving 6 bases between them. Looked up from germline, CDR1 is MNHNS and CDR2 is SASEGT. The CDR3 totals 13 residues. CDR3 sequence reads: CASSEAMGETQYF. For the CDR3, the DNA is TGTGCCAGCAGTGAAGCTATGGGAGAGACCCAGTACTTC.

The chain joins TRBV15 to TRBJ1-3; D is uncertain. Germline CDR1 reads LNHNV; CDR2 reads YYDKDF (reference sequence). V gave up 0 bases and J gave up 4 bases, with 4 bases separating them. The CDR3 length is 13 residues. CDR3 loop: CATSRDQGNTIYF. As DNA, the CDR3 is TGTGCCACCAGCAGAGATCAGGGAAACACCATATATTTT.

V usage is TRBV11-2 and J usage is TRBJ2-3; D is possibly TRBD1 or TRBD2 (5 bases each). Germline lookup yields CDR1 SGHAT and CDR2 FQNNGV. Trimming took off 5 bases at V and 0 bases at J, with 12 bases between the two ends. CDR3 length: 15 amino acids. In DNA form, the CDR3 reads TGTGCCAGCAGCCAAAGGGGAGCGAGCACAGATACGCAGTATTTT. Translating it yields CASSQRGASTDTQYF.

V and J are TRBV7-9 and TRBJ2-2; maybe TRBD2 (6 bases). The V and J ends lost 2 bases and 5 bases respectively, with 12 bases between them. In germline, CDR1 is SEHNR, CDR2 FQNEAQ (reference sequence). There are 15 residues in the CDR3. In nucleotides, the CDR3 is TGTGCCAGCAGCTTACGGGAAGGGAGGACCGGGGAGCTGTTTTTT. Translation gives CASSLREGRTGELFF.

The table lists this clone with a count of one. This chain uses TRBV4-1 with TRBJ2-7; D is ambiguous. The CDR3 is 14 amino acids. CDR1 MGHRA and CDR2 YSYEKL come from the germline V gene. With 3 bases removed from V and 1 base from J, the gap between germline ends came to 10 bases. CDR3 in amino acids: CASSQWRESYEQYF. CDR3 coding DNA: TGCGCCAGCAGCCAGTGGCGAGAGTCCTACGAGCAGTACTTC.

This chain links TRBV5-1 with TRBJ2-5; tentatively, D is TRBD2 (5 bases). The CDR3 loop spans 14 amino acids. Germline CDR1 and CDR2: SGHRS and YFSETQ. The V and J ends lost 4 bases and 5 bases respectively, with 15 bases between them. This chain's CDR3 is CASSVEVTIETQYF. CDR3 sequence (DNA): TGCGCCAGCAGCGTGGAGGTAACTATCGAGACCCAGTACTTC.

The chain links TRBV7-2 to TRBJ2-1; possibly TRBD1 or TRBD2 for D (5 bases each). V was trimmed by 4 bases and J by 3 bases, leaving 16 bases between them. CDR1 is SGHTA and CDR2 is FQGNSA in the germline V gene. CDR3 length equals 16 residues. CDR3 residues: CASSWGGGLNYNEQFF. CDR3 DNA sequence: TGTGCCAGCAGCTGGGGCGGCGGGCTAAACTACAATGAGCAGTTCTTC.

V is TRBV5-1 and J is TRBJ1-2; a weak D match, TRBD1 (5 bases). V was trimmed by 4 bases and J by 4 bases, leaving 17 bases between them. Per the germline V gene, CDR1 is SGHRS and CDR2 is YFSETQ. The CDR3 length is 15 residues. The chain's CDR3 is CASSARVGITYGYTF. The CDR3 DNA is TGCGCCAGCAGCGCCAGGGTCGGGATAACCTATGGCTACACCTTC.